This T cell receptor beta chain is drawn from a study of radiotherapy plus CTLA-4 blockade in lung cancer (dated by TCRdb to 2017 to 2018). Regarding the complete study: Objective responses occurred in about 20% of enrolled patients, and 25% to 40% achieved disease control. Broad study findings and their caveats: After treatment with radiotherapy and ipilimumab, TCR clones that originated in tumors expanded in peripheral blood. Increased serum interferon-beta after radiation, together with early dynamic changes in blood T cell clones, were reported to be the strongest predictors of response.

Library preparation employed the immunoSEQ multiplex PCR assay. This immuneACCESS table, as held by TCRdb, lists in-frame sequences with V and J called but not all clones. Of the missing ones, under half trace to an unresolved V gene in checked studies; the others have no known cause. The table for this sample lists about 72,000 clones; about 85% of them were counted only once. About 4% of the sample belongs to the ten largest clones. Focal radiation therapy combined with CTLA-4 blockade (ipilimumab) was tested in patients with chemo-refractory metastatic non-small-cell lung cancer. Of note for this clone: Its antigen is currently not known. Within one base of it there is no much larger clone, and no base qualities were kept.

Reading the germline V gene gives CDR1 LGHNA and CDR2 YNFKEQ. Taken from cysteine to phenylalanine, the CDR3 has 18 residues. Here the CDR3 DNA is all that survives: 54 bases in frame from base 1. From V the trimming removes 0 bases and from J it removes 6 bases, while the gene matches leave 11 bases of the junction unaccounted for. The TCR originated in a human donor with non-small cell lung cancer who had a partial response to radiotherapy plus ipilimumab. Recombination connected TRBV4-2 to TRBJ2-1, with TRBD2 identical over 10 junction bases. Sequenced here: peripheral blood, sampled from a patient treated with radiotherapy plus ipilimumab. The CDR3 here reads CASSQDSQREGRSNEQFF. The nucleotide sequence reads TGTGCCAGCAGCCAAGATAGCCAGCGGGAGGGGAGAAGCAATGAGCAGTTCTTC.